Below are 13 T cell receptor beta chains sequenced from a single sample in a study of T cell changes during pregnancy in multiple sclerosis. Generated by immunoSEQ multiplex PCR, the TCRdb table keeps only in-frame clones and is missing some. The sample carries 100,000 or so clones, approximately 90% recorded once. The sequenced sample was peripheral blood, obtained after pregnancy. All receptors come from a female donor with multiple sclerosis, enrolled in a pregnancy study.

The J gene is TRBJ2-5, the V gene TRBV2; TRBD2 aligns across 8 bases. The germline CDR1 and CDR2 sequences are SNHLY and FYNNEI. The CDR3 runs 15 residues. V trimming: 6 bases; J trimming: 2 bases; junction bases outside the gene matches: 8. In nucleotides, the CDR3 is TGTGCCAGCAGCGCTATCGGGGGGGCGCAAGAGACCCAGTACTTC. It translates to CASSAIGGAQETQYF.

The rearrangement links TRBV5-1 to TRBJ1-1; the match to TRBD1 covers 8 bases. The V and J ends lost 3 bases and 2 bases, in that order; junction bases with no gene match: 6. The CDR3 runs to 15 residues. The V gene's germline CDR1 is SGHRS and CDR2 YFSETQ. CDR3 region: CASSSRQGRNTEAFF. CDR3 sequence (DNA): TGCGCCAGCAGCTCACGACAGGGGAGAAACACTGAAGCTTTCTTT.

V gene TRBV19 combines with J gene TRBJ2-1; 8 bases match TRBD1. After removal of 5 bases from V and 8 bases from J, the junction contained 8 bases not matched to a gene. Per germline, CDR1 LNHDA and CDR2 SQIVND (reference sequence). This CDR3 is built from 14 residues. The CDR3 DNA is TGTGCCAGTAGTCCCAGACAGGGGCGGGATGAGCAGTTCTTC. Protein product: CASSPRQGRDEQFF.

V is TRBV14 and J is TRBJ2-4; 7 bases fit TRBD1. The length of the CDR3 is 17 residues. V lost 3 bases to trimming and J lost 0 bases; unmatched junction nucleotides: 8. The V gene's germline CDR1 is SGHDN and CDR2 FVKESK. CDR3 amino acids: CASSQAGTVLAKNIQYF. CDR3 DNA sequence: TGTGCCAGCAGCCAGGCCGGGACAGTTCTAGCCAAAAACATTCAGTACTTC. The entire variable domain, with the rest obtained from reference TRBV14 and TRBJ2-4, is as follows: EAGVTQFPSHSVIEKGQTVTLRCDPISGHDNLYWYRRVMGKEIKFLLHFVKESKQDESGMPNNRFLAERTGGTYSTLKVQPAELEDSGVYFCASSQAGTVLAKNIQYFGAGTRLSVL.

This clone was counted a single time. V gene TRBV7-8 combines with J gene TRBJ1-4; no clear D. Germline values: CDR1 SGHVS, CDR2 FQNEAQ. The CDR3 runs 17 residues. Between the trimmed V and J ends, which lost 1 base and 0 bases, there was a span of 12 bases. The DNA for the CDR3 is TGTGCCAGCAGCTTAGGGGCAGTCTTAACAACTAATGAAAAACTGTTTTTT. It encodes CASSLGAVLTTNEKLFF.

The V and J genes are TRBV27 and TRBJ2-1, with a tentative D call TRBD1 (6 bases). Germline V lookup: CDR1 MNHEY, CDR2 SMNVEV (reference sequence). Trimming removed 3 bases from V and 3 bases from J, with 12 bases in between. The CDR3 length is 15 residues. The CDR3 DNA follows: TGTGCCAGCAGTTTGGCGGACAGCCTCTACAATGAGCAGTTCTTC. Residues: CASSLADSLYNEQFF.

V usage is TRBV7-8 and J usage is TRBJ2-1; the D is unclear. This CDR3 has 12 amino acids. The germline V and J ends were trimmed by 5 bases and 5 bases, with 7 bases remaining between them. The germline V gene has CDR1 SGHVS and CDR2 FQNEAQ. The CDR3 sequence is CASSGLNNEQFF. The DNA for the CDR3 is TGTGCCAGCAGCGGTCTAAACAATGAGCAGTTCTTC.

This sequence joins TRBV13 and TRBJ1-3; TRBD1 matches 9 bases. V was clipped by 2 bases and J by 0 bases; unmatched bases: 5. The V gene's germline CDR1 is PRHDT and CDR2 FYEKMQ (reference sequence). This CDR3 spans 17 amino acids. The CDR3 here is CASSLRGQGYSGNTIYF. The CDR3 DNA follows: TGTGCCAGCAGCTTAAGAGGACAGGGGTACTCTGGAAACACCATATATTTT.

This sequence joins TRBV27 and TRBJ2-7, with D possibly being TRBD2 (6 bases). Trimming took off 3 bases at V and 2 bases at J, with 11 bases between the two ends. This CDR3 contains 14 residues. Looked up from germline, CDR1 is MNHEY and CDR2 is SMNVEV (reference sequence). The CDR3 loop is CASSFSPGAYEQYF. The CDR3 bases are TGTGCCAGCAGTTTTTCCCCGGGGGCCTACGAGCAGTACTTC.

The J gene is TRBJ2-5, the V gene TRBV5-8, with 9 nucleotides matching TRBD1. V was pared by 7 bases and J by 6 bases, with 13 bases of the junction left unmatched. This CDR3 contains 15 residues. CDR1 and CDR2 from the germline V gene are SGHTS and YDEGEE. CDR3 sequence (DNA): TGTGCCAGCCCCCCGGGACAGGGAGACTTGAAGACCCAGTACTTC. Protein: CASPPGQGDLKTQYF. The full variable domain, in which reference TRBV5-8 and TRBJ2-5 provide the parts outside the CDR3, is EAGVTQSPTHLIKTRGQQATLRCSPISGHTSVYWYQQALGLGLQFLLWYDEGEERNRGNFPPRFSGRQFPNYSSELNVNALELEDSALYLCASPPGQGDLKTQYFGPGTRLLVL.

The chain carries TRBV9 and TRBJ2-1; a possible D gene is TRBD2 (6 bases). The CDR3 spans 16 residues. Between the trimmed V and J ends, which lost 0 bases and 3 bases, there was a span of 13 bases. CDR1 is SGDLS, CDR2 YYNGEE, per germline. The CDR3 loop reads CASSVVGGKVYNEQFF. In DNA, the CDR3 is TGTGCCAGCAGCGTAGTGGGGGGAAAGGTCTACAATGAGCAGTTCTTC.

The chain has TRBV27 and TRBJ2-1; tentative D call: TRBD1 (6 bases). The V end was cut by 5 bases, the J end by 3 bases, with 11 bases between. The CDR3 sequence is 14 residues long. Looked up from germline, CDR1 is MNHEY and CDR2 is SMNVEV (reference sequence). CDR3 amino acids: CASSQGQLYNEQFF. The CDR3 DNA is TGTGCCAGCAGTCAGGGGCAGCTCTACAATGAGCAGTTCTTC.

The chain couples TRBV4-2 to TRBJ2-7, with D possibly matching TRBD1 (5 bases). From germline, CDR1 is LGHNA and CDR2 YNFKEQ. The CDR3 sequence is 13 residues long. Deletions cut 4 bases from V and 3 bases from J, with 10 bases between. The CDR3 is CASSPGHDYEQYF. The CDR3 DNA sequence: TGTGCCAGCAGCCCAGGACACGACTACGAGCAGTACTTC.